The source of this TCR beta chain is a study of T cells in Graves' hyperthyroidism and ophthalmopathy (dated by TCRdb to between 2017 and 2020). The study in broad terms: Peripheral blood samples were taken at the time of initial diagnosis, prior to any treatment. To identify distinguishing TCR V-J signatures, a discovery cohort of around 100 patients was used, comprising fewer than 45 with Graves' ophthalmopathy and 57 with stable Graves' hyperthyroidism. The study also compared thyroid tissue and blood T-cell repertoires from roughly six Graves' hyperthyroidism patients. The paper reports TCR Vbeta CDR3 sequencing of some 140 peripheral blood samples: some 41 ophthalmopathy, approximately 74 hyperthyroidism and approximately 17 progressor patients. After blood sampling, hyperthyroidism patients were treated with methimazole at a starting dose of 30 mg daily, and ophthalmopathy patients were treated with high-dose intravenous methylprednisolone. Prospective prediction of ophthalmopathy was tested in an independent validation cohort of approximately 18 hyperthyroidism patients and 17 patients who later progressed to ophthalmopathy. The 100 discovery patients were randomly split 7:3 into training and test sets. Paper-wide results and their limitations: Blood samples also contained most of the expanded thyroid clonotypes (frequency above 0.001), which suggests that blood repertoires may reflect thyroid immune responses. No statistical method was used to fix the sample size in advance, and group allocation was not hidden from the investigators. In validation, the model predicted progression to ophthalmopathy a median of roughly 6.5 months before onset, with about 70% sensitivity and about 75% specificity. In cross-validation, a model built on a 13 V-J signature told ophthalmopathy apart from stable hyperthyroidism with just under 90% sensitivity and approximately 84% specificity, and in testing the same model reached 80%/75%.

Ophthalmopathy patients had moderately to severely active disease, with a Clinical Activity Score of 3 or more, a NOSPECS grade of 4 or more, and a disease duration of less than 3 months. Patients with uncontrolled infections, other autoimmune diseases, pregnancy or lactation were excluded. Diagnoses were based on clinical symptoms, serum thyroxine and TRAb, thyroid ultrasound and orbital computed tomography. PBMCs were isolated from more than 8 ml of fresh peripheral blood by Ficoll-Paque density gradient centrifugation. Trizol reagent was used to extract total RNA, and RNA quality was then checked on an Agilent 2100 Bioanalyzer. TCR beta CDR3 regions were amplified from RNA transcripts. The first round of RT-PCR for the TCR CDR3 was performed with the HTBI primer set and the Qiagen OneStep RT-PCR kit. Libraries were constructed in a second round of multiplex PCR, after which size selection and purification were performed. Paired-end sequencing of the libraries was performed with 100 bp reads on an Illumina HiSeq2000. The study's own analysis went as follows. SOAPnuke was used to process the raw data, removing reads that contained adapters or uncalled bases, had a mean Phred below 15, or lacked an exact match to the constant primer or identifier. COPE v1.2.5 was used to merge high-quality paired reads, and clonotypes were defined as unique nucleotide sequences. MiTCR v1.1 was used to align clonotypes to the IMGT TRBV, TRBD and TRBJ reference segments. The analysis was restricted to V-J combinations with a frequency above 0.0001, which together covered over 99% of the repertoires. A TCS score was defined as the ratio between F50 (clonal expansion) and ExV (chaos), using BLOSUM62-based TCRdist between CDR3 peptides within each V-J. Welch's t-statistics and random forest reduced roughly 540 V-J features to roughly 13, which were used in a naive Bayes classifier (R e1071). Starting from the raw public reads, TCRdb applied fastp trimming at Q25, assembled clones with MiXCR and retained in-frame beta chains. Every distinct CDR3 protein forms one entry, paired with its most common genes and DNA. The V and J calls reflect TCRdb's pipeline rather than the authors' work. This sample has approximately 570,000 distinct CDR3 sequences in its table, and 20% of those were observed once. About 50% of the sample is taken by the ten largest.

The CDR3 is 13 amino acids long, termini counted. Just the 39-base CDR3 DNA is kept, in frame starting at base 1. CDR1 is given as MNHEY and CDR2 as SVGAGI, both from the germline V gene. V and J lose 0 bases and 6 bases, and a span of 9 bases separates them. Remarks on this clonotype: Its recognized antigen is unknown. A much larger clone lies a single base off, so this may be a read error. Since no conserved phenylalanine or tryptophan closes the CDR3, a read error is the likely cause.

Sequenced sample: blood. The chain is assembled from TRBV6-5 and TRBJ2-7; there is no confident call for the D gene. This sequence originates from a man aged 40-50 years with Graves' ophthalmopathy. The nucleotides are TGTGCCAGCAGTTACTCCTCGACGGGCGAGCAGTACCTC. Translated, this is CASSYSSTGEQYL.